The clone carrying this TCR beta chain has a count of ten or more. This entry belongs to a study of T-cell reconstitution after alpha-beta-depleted transplantation in children. Unique molecular identifiers were used to barcode this TCRbeta library. One entry per CDR3 protein, called by TCRdb with MiXCR from the PCR reads. The sample consists of roughly 150,000 distinct CDR3 sequences, more than 9.5% of them appearing once. The sequences come from PBMCs, collected before TCRalphabeta/CD19-depleted stem cell transplant. This clonotype was sampled from a boy aged 2 to 10 with acute myeloid leukemia, due to receive a stem cell transplant.

CDR3 amino acids: CASRRPFGVADTQYF. DNA of the CDR3: TGTGCCAGCAGGCGTCCATTTGGGGTTGCAGATACGCAGTATTTT. The rearrangement links TRBV28 to TRBJ2-3, with D unresolved. Trimming shortened V by 6 bases and J by 4 bases, and 17 bases separated the two germline ends. Germline V gene sequence: CDR1 MDHEN, CDR2 SYDVKM. The CDR3 is 15 amino acids.